These 8 T cell receptor beta chains were all obtained from the same sample, sequenced in a study of a mutant IDH1 vaccine in newly diagnosed glioma. No cognate antigen is known for these TCRs. Time point here: week 5, during vaccination. It was 300 ug of mutant IDH1 20-mer peptide that made up each vaccine dose, given with topical imiquimod. Produced via immunoSEQ multiplex PCR; TCRdb's table is partial and in-frame only. Seen here are about 51,000 clones, around four fifths observed once, and the top ten hold 1.8%. The sequencing used PBMCs, collected from a glioma patient whose treatment included an IDH1 peptide vaccine. Source of these receptors: a woman between 35 and 50 years old with glioma.

On this clone: Mismatch with germline at one junction end may stem from a read error. The chain joins TRBV7-7 to TRBJ2-7; 7 positions match TRBD1. The CDR3 covers 16 residues. The V gene's germline CDR1 is SSHAT and CDR2 FNYEAQ (reference sequence). DNA for the CDR3: TGTGCTAGCAGCCCACCTGGGGGACAGAGCTCCTACGAGCAGTACTTC. Translation gives CASSPPGGQSSYEQYF.

The sample holds a few counts of this clone. CDR3 nucleotide sequence: TGTGCCAGCAGCCTAGGGGGGGTTGAAGCTTTCTTT. Translating it yields CASSLGGVEAFF. This rearrangement joins TRBV7-9 to TRBJ1-1; possibly TRBD1 for D (6 bases). The V end lost 5 bases, the J end lost 7 bases, and 11 bases lay between the germline ends. There are 12 residues in the CDR3. The germline V gene has CDR1 SEHNR and CDR2 FQNEAQ (reference sequence).

This chain's CDR3 is CASSMTGRLFSYYGYTF. The CDR3 nucleotides are TGTGCCAGTAGTATGACAGGGAGGCTGTTTAGTTACTATGGCTACACCTTC. The gene calls are TRBV19 and TRBJ1-2; the match to TRBD1 covers 7 bases. The CDR3 covers 17 residues. The junction had 13 bases not matched to a gene; V was cut back by 3 bases and J by 3 bases. The germline V gene has CDR1 LNHDA and CDR2 SQIVND (reference sequence).

The V call is TRBV20-1, the J call TRBJ1-2; D unresolved. The CDR3 is 10 residues long. Germline CDR1 is DFQATT and CDR2 is SNEGSKA (reference sequence). The V end lost 8 bases, the J end lost 8 bases, and 12 bases lay between the germline ends. The CDR3 DNA reads TGCAGTCCTCCTCCGGGCGGCTACACCTTC. Encoded protein: CSPPPGGYTF.

CDR3: CASSYFQETQYF. The CDR3 DNA is TGTGCCAGCAGTTACTTCCAAGAGACCCAGTACTTC. V gene TRBV6-5 combines with J gene TRBJ2-5, with D unresolved. In germline, CDR1 is MNHEY, CDR2 SVGAGI. The CDR3 is 12 amino acids. The V end lost 1 base, the J end lost 1 base, and 1 base lay between the germline ends.

The count of this clone is one. The CDR3 protein is CASTRNNEQFF. The CDR3 DNA follows: TGTGCCAGCACAAGAAACAATGAGCAGTTCTTC. The chain couples TRBV4-2 to TRBJ2-1; D is uncertain. V gave up 7 bases and J gave up 5 bases, with 6 bases separating them. The CDR3 sequence is 11 residues long. The V gene's germline CDR1 is LGHNA and CDR2 YNFKEQ.

The chain combines TRBV9 with TRBJ1-2; D unresolved. Germline lookup yields CDR1 SGDLS and CDR2 YYNGEE. Trimming took 0 bases from V and 3 from J, leaving 12 bases between them. There are 15 residues in the CDR3. The CDR3 region is CASSVALAEHYGYTF. The CDR3 nucleotides are TGTGCCAGCAGCGTAGCTCTTGCCGAACACTATGGCTACACCTTC.

The V call is TRBV5-1, the J call TRBJ1-1; D gene uncertain. Trimming removed 5 bases from V and 11 bases from J, with 22 bases in between. Germline V CDR1 and CDR2: SGHRS, YFSETQ. CDR3 length equals 14 residues. CDR3 sequence (DNA): TGCGCCAGCAGTTCAACCGACAATCCCCGTTTTGCTTTCTTT. It is translated as CASSSTDNPRFAFF. The entire variable domain, with the rest obtained from reference TRBV5-1 and TRBJ1-1, is as follows: KAGVTQTPRYLIKTRGQQVTLSCSPISGHRSVSWYQQTPGQGLQFLFEYFSETQRNKGNFPGRFSGRQFSNSRSEMNVSTLELGDSALYLCASSSTDNPRFAFFGQGTRLTVV.